These 19 T cell receptor beta chains originate from one sample sequenced in a study of cytomegalovirus exposure and HLA in healthy donors. The PCR employed 60 Vbeta primers together with 13 Jbeta primers. Data came from immunoSEQ multiplex PCR; TCRdb stores just in-frame clones and leaves some out. Here the sample spans under 200,000 clones, roughly 78% being singletons. The sample taken for sequencing was PBMCs. The receptors derive from a woman between 40 and 50 years old in good health and CMV-seronegative.

The chain has TRBV19 and TRBJ2-5, with TRBD2 matching over 8 bases. The J call may be incorrect, as the DNA end agrees better with TRBJ2-7. Germline V gives CDR1 LNHDA, CDR2 SQIVND (reference sequence). The CDR3 length is 15 residues. The CDR3 nucleotides are TGTGCCAGTAGTACCCTAGCGGGCCCCCCCTACGAGCAGTACTTC. It is translated as CASSTLAGPPYEQYF.

This chain uses TRBV4-1 with TRBJ1-4, with 8 positions matching TRBD1. J was trimmed by 11 bases and V by 0 bases; bases with no gene match: 14. CDR3 length: 17 amino acids. Germline lookup yields CDR1 MGHRA and CDR2 YSYEKL. DNA for the CDR3: TGCGCCAGCAGCCAAGACCGGACAGGGATAAGAATGAGGAAACTGTTTTTT. Amino acids: CASSQDRTGIRMRKLFF.

The chain recombines TRBV5-1 with TRBJ2-7; 15 bases line up with TRBD2. The CDR3 runs 17 residues. The V and J ends lost 5 bases and 2 bases, in that order; junction bases with no gene match: 8. Germline-derived CDR1 and CDR2 are SGHRS and YFSETQ. CDR3 amino acids: CASSRGLAGGFPYEQYF. DNA for the CDR3: TGCGCCAGCAGTCGTGGACTAGCGGGGGGGTTCCCCTACGAGCAGTACTTC.

The CDR3 sequence: CASSPRTGTYEQYF. The CDR3 DNA sequence: TGTGCCAGCAGTCCACGGACAGGGACCTACGAGCAGTACTTC. The chain recombines TRBV6-1 with TRBJ2-7, with 8 bases matching TRBD1. There are 14 residues in the CDR3. V lost 5 bases and J lost 2; bases outside the gene matches: 5. Looked up from germline, CDR1 is MNHNS and CDR2 is SASEGT.

The chain combines TRBV7-2 with TRBJ2-2, with D perhaps matching TRBD1 (5 bases). Germline V gene lookup returns CDR1 SGHTA and CDR2 FQGNSA. There are 15 residues in the CDR3. Trimming stripped 5 bases from V and 5 bases from J, with 15 bases between. The CDR3 sequence: CASSPRRVKTGELFF. The CDR3 DNA reads as TGTGCCAGCAGCCCCCGCAGGGTAAAGACCGGGGAGCTGTTTTTT.

CDR3 region: CASSKVSQGRNGYTF. The CDR3 region has the DNA TGTGCCAGCAGCAAAGTCTCCCAGGGGCGGAATGGCTACACCTTC. The chain carries TRBV21-1 and TRBJ1-2; the table calls TRBD1, which could not be checked here. TRBV21-1 is flagged as a pseudogene. This CDR3 comprises 15 residues.

This chain joins TRBV11-2 and TRBJ1-2; tentative D call: TRBD1 (5 bases). Germline loops: CDR1 SGHAT, CDR2 FQNNGV. This CDR3 has 16 amino acids. Trimming removed 4 bases from V and 4 bases from J, with 19 bases in between. The DNA for the CDR3 is TGTGCCAGCAGCTCCGAGCGTTCGGGGGGGACCTATGGCTACACCTTC. This codes for CASSSERSGGTYGYTF.

V is TRBV6-1 and J is TRBJ1-5; possible D gene TRBD1, 6 bases. V was cut by 8 bases and J by 6 bases, with 20 bases left in between. Germline V gene sequence: CDR1 MNHNS, CDR2 SASEGT. This CDR3 contains 15 residues. The CDR3 DNA is TGTGCCAGCCAGGGAAACAACTTCAGGGGTCAGCCCCAGCATTTT. Residues: CASQGNNFRGQPQHF.

The V gene is TRBV5-1, the J gene TRBJ2-5; the match to TRBD2 covers 9 bases. The ends lost 0 bases at V and 5 bases at J; junction bases unmatched: 8. Germline V gives CDR1 SGHRS, CDR2 YFSETQ. The CDR3 runs 16 residues. The CDR3 bases are TGCGCCAGCAGCTTGGGTAGCGGGGGCTCGACGGAGACCCAGTACTTC. This encodes CASSLGSGGSTETQYF. Variable domain in full (rest from reference TRBV5-1 and TRBJ2-5): KAGVTQTPRYLIKTRGQQVTLSCSPISGHRSVSWYQQTPGQGLQFLFEYFSETQRNKGNFPGRFSGRQFSNSRSEMNVSTLELGDSALYLCASSLGSGGSTETQYFGPGTRLLVL.

V usage is TRBV18 and J usage is TRBJ1-2, with 7 bases fitting TRBD1. The CDR3 consists of 16 residues. CDR1 KGHSH and CDR2 LQKENI come from the germline V gene. Trimming removed 2 bases from V and 2 bases from J; junction bases left unmatched: 8. The CDR3 DNA sequence: TGTGCCAGCTCACCATCGAGGAGGGGGCTAAACTATGGCTACACCTTC. This translates into CASSPSRRGLNYGYTF.

This rearrangement joins TRBV11-2 to TRBJ1-2; 9 bases fit TRBD1. The CDR3 extends over 14 amino acids. Germline V gene data show CDR1 as SGHAT and CDR2 as FQNNGV. Germline trimming cut 3 bases from V and 5 bases from J; bases unmatched to any gene: 4. The chain's CDR3 is CASSFSGTGYGYTF. CDR3 nucleotides: TGTGCCAGCAGCTTTTCCGGGACAGGGTATGGCTACACCTTC.

The rearrangement uses TRBV19 and TRBJ1-5; tentative D call: TRBD1 (6 bases). The CDR3 has 14 amino acids. V was pared by 10 bases and J by 3 bases, with 16 bases between. Germline V gene sequence: CDR1 LNHDA, CDR2 SQIVND (reference sequence). CDR3 nucleotide sequence: TGTGCCACCGGGGAGGGGGGGACCAATCAGCCCCAGCATTTT. Translating it yields CATGEGGTNQPQHF.

The V gene is TRBV6-6, the J gene TRBJ1-3; 9 bases agree with TRBD1. V trimming: 6 bases; J trimming: 7 bases; junction bases outside the gene matches: 7. The length of the CDR3 is 14 residues. Germline values: CDR1 MNHNY, CDR2 SVGAGI (reference sequence). DNA of the CDR3: TGTGCCAGCAGGCCCGGGACAGGGTATAACACCATATATTTT. Amino acid sequence: CASRPGTGYNTIYF.

The chain employs TRBV7-9 and TRBJ1-6, with a tentative D call TRBD1 (6 bases). The CDR3 runs to 16 residues. Germline assignment: CDR1 SEHNR and CDR2 FQNEAQ (reference sequence). The V end lost 10 bases, the J end lost 7 bases, and 23 bases lay between the germline ends. CDR3 bases: TGTGCCATCGACGCGCTGCGGGTGCAGGGGAATTCACCCCTCCACTTT. Translated, it gives CAIDALRVQGNSPLHF.

The V and J genes are TRBV5-1 and TRBJ2-5; 9 bases are shared with TRBD2. J was trimmed by 5 bases and V by 4 bases; bases with no gene match: 12. The germline CDR1 and CDR2 sequences are SGHRS and YFSETQ. The CDR3 extends over 16 amino acids. The CDR3, as DNA: TGCGCCAGCAGCACTTCCCCGGGACTAGCTCGGGAGACCCAGTACTTC. Translating it yields CASSTSPGLARETQYF.

The chain carries TRBV7-2 and TRBJ2-3; 9 bases match TRBD2. Germline CDR1 SGHTA, CDR2 FQGNSA. This CDR3 has 17 residues. J gave up 1 base and V 4 bases, and 9 bases lay outside the gene matches. This CDR3 reads CASSSTFSGGRTDTQYF. As DNA, the CDR3 is TGTGCCAGCAGCTCCACTTTCAGCGGGGGGCGCACAGATACGCAGTATTTT.

This sequence joins TRBV7-9 and TRBJ2-5; D perhaps matches TRBD2 (6 bases). Germline CDR1 reads SEHNR; CDR2 reads FQNEAQ (reference sequence). Between the trimmed V and J ends, which lost 1 base and 3 bases, there was a span of 12 bases. The CDR3 is made up of 15 amino acids. DNA of the CDR3: TGTGCCAGCAGCTTAGGGCTCGGGGGAGAAGAGACCCAGTACTTC. Translating gives CASSLGLGGEETQYF. The whole variable domain, remainder taken from reference TRBV7-9 and TRBJ2-5, is DTGVSQNPRHKITKRGQNVTFRCDPISEHNRLYWYRQTLGQGPEFLTYFQNEAQLEKSRLLSDRFSAERPKGSFSTLEIQRTEQGDSAMYLCASSLGLGGEETQYFGPGTRLLVL.

The rearrangement links TRBV7-2 to TRBJ1-2, with TRBD1 identical over 7 bases. Germline V gene lookup returns CDR1 SGHTA and CDR2 FQGNSA. This CDR3 is built from 15 residues. V lost 2 bases and J lost 2; bases outside the gene matches: 5. CDR3 amino acids: CASSLLGGLNYGYTF. CDR3 nucleotide sequence: TGTGCCAGCAGCTTATTAGGGGGCTTGAACTATGGCTACACCTTC.

The rearrangement links TRBV5-1 to TRBJ1-6; 9 nucleotides line up with TRBD1. With V trimmed by 0 bases and J by 10 bases, 5 bases remained unmatched. This CDR3 has 15 residues. Per the germline V gene, CDR1 is SGHRS and CDR2 is YFSETQ. In DNA, the CDR3 is TGCGCCAGCAGCTTGGGGGGACAGGGTAGGTCACCCCTCCACTTT. Its translation: CASSLGGQGRSPLHF.